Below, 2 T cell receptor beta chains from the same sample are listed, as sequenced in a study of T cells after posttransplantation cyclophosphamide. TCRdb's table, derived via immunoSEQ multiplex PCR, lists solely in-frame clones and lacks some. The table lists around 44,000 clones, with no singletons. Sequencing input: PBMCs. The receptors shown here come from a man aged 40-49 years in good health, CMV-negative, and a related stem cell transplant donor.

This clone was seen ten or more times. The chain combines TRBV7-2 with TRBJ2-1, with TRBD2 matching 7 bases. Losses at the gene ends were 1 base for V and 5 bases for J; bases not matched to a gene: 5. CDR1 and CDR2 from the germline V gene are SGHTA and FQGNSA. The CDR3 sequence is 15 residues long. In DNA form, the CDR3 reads TGTGCCAGCAGCTTAGAGGGCGGGAGAGACAATGAGCAGTTCTTC. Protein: CASSLEGGRDNEQFF.

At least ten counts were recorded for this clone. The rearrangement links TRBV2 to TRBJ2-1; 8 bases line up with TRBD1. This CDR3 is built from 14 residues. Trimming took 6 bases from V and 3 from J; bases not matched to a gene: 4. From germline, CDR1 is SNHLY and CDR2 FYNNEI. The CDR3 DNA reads TGTGCCAGCAGCTCGACAGGGGACTACAATGAGCAGTTCTTC. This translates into CASSSTGDYNEQFF.